These 15 T cell receptor beta chains share one sample of origin, sequenced in a study of cytomegalovirus exposure and HLA in healthy donors. The PCR was carried out with 60 Vbeta primers and 13 Jbeta primers. The repertoire was sequenced with immunoSEQ multiplex PCR; TCRdb's copy has only in-frame clones and lacks some. The repertoire includes under 250,000 clones, 78% of them detected once, and 3.8% sits in the top ten. The specimen sequenced was PBMCs. The receptors stem from a male donor in good health and CMV-seronegative.

This chain joins TRBV29-1 and TRBJ1-3; D is ambiguous. V shed 7 bases and J shed 1 base, with 11 bases lying between them. The CDR3 is 13 amino acids. CDR1 and CDR2 (germline): SQVTM, ANQGSEA. The DNA of the CDR3 is TGCAGCGCTCAGGTTGGGTCTGGAAACACCATATATTTT. This encodes CSAQVGSGNTIYF.

The genes are TRBV13 and TRBJ1-2; 9 bases are a match to TRBD1. This CDR3 contains 16 residues. Germline assignment: CDR1 PRHDT and CDR2 FYEKMQ (reference sequence). Trimming removed 5 bases from V and 1 base from J; junction bases left unmatched: 8. CDR3 bases: TGTGCCAGCAGCGACACAGGGGGCCCTCATAACTATGGCTACACCTTC. It is translated as CASSDTGGPHNYGYTF.

V gene TRBV5-4 combines with J gene TRBJ2-2; perhaps TRBD2 as D (7 bases). Germline CDR1 and CDR2: SGHNT and YYREEE (reference sequence). V was cut by 0 bases and J by 6 bases, with 15 bases left in between. The CDR3 length is 16 residues. CDR3 loop: CASSLGRGGRPGELFF. CDR3 bases: TGTGCCAGCAGCTTGGGGAGGGGGGGCCGTCCCGGGGAGCTGTTTTTT.

This chain links TRBV19 with TRBJ2-6, with 9 bases identical to TRBD2. V lost 7 bases and J lost 2; bases outside the gene matches: 9. The CDR3 runs to 17 residues. CDR1 is LNHDA and CDR2 is SQIVND in the germline V gene (reference sequence). DNA of the CDR3: TGTGCCAGTACGCGAGAGCGGGAGGCCCCTGGGGCCAACGTCCTGACTTTC. Its translation is CASTREREAPGANVLTF.

Ten or more counts support this clone. This sequence joins TRBV2 and TRBJ2-7; 10 bases match TRBD1. This CDR3 region has 13 residues. The ends lost 4 bases at V and 6 bases at J; junction bases unmatched: 3. The germline V gene has CDR1 SNHLY and CDR2 FYNNEI. The CDR3 spells CASSGQGAGEQYF. The DNA for the CDR3 is TGTGCCAGCAGTGGACAGGGGGCGGGCGAGCAGTACTTC.

This chain links TRBV28 with TRBJ2-2; D is uncertain. There are 12 residues in the CDR3. V lost 7 bases and J lost 7, with 10 bases in between. CDR1 MDHEN and CDR2 SYDVKM come from the germline V gene. The CDR3 sequence is CASTLELGELFF. As DNA, the CDR3 is TGTGCCAGCACCCTAGAGCTCGGGGAGCTGTTTTTT.

The chain is built from TRBV5-1 and TRBJ2-5; 7 positions agree with TRBD1. The J segment lost 5 bases and the V segment lost 4 bases, leaving 5 bases of the junction unmatched. The CDR3 totals 13 residues. Per the germline V gene, CDR1 is SGHRS and CDR2 is YFSETQ. The CDR3 DNA sequence: TGCGCCAGCAGCCAGGGGGATCTCGAGACCCAGTACTTC. Translating gives CASSQGDLETQYF. The entire variable domain, with the rest obtained from reference TRBV5-1 and TRBJ2-5, is as follows: KAGVTQTPRYLIKTRGQQVTLSCSPISGHRSVSWYQQTPGQGLQFLFEYFSETQRNKGNFPGRFSGRQFSNSRSEMNVSTLELGDSALYLCASSQGDLETQYFGPGTRLLVL.

V is TRBV15 and J is TRBJ1-6; D might be TRBD1 (5 bases). Trimming pared 1 base from V and 0 bases from J, leaving 7 bases between. The length of the CDR3 is 16 residues. CDR1 is LNHNV, CDR2 YYDKDF, per germline (reference sequence). CDR3 sequence (DNA): TGTGCCACCAGCAGAGTCGACAGCTCCTATAATTCACCCCTCCACTTT. It specifies CATSRVDSSYNSPLHF.

This chain connects TRBV5-1 to TRBJ2-3; TRBD2 agrees at 7 bases. Trimming removed 4 bases from V and 3 bases from J; junction bases left unmatched: 11. Germline lookup yields CDR1 SGHRS and CDR2 YFSETQ. The CDR3 sequence is 16 residues long. CDR3 nucleotide sequence: TGCGCCAGCAGCGTGATGGCGGGAGTAATGACAGATACGCAGTATTTT. As protein: CASSVMAGVMTDTQYF.

V is TRBV28 and J is TRBJ1-1, with TRBD1 matching 8 bases. The germline gives CDR1 MDHEN, CDR2 SYDVKM. Unmatched junction bases numbered 9, after V lost 4 bases and J lost 5 bases. The CDR3 is 15 amino acids. CDR3 coding DNA: TGTGCCAGCAGTTCACACAGGGGGATAGGGACTGAAGCTTTCTTT. Encoded protein: CASSSHRGIGTEAFF. Supplemented by reference TRBV28 and TRBJ1-1, the full variable domain reads DVKVTQSSRYLVKRTGEKVFLECVQDMDHENMFWYRQDPGLGLRLIYFSYDVKMKEKGDIPEGYSVSREKKERFSLILESASTNQTSMYLCASSSHRGIGTEAFFGQGTRLTVV.

V and J are TRBV9 and TRBJ2-5; 11 bases agree with TRBD2. The end of the DNA is better explained by TRBJ2-7, so the J call may be wrong. Germline CDR1 and CDR2: SGDLS and YYNGEE. CDR3 size: 16 residues. CDR3 nucleotide sequence: TGTGCCAGCAGCCCCGGGACTAGCGGAGAGAGCTACGAGCAGTACTTC. Translation: CASSPGTSGESYEQYF.

This clone was counted between two and nine times. The chain couples TRBV5-5 to TRBJ2-7, with unresolved D. V lost 2 bases and J lost 3, with 3 bases in between. The CDR3 runs to 11 residues. Germline-derived CDR1 and CDR2 are SGHKS and YYEKEE (reference sequence). The CDR3 nucleotides read TGTGCCAGCAGCTTCCTCTACGAGCAGTACTTC. It specifies CASSFLYEQYF. The full variable domain, its missing parts supplied by reference TRBV5-5 and TRBJ2-7, is DAGVTQSPTHLIKTRGQQVTLRCSPISGHKSVSWYQQVLGQGPQFIFQYYEKEERGRGNFPDRFSARQFPNYSSELNVNALLLGDSALYLCASSFLYEQYFGPGTRLTVT.

This clone was seen a single time. CDR3 DNA: TGTGCCAGCAGCCCGATTAGCGGGAGTCAGGGCAATGAGCAGTTCTTC. It translates to CASSPISGSQGNEQFF. V and J are TRBV7-9 and TRBJ2-1; 9 bases are shared with TRBD2. CDR3 size: 16 residues. CDR1 and CDR2 (germline): SEHNR, FQNEAQ (reference sequence). Germline trimming cut 5 bases from V and 6 bases from J; bases unmatched to any gene: 11.

The CDR3 DNA reads TGTGCCAGTAGTATTGGGACACTGAACACTGAAGCTTTCTTT. Translating gives CASSIGTLNTEAFF. V is TRBV19 and J is TRBJ1-1, with D tentatively TRBD1 (6 bases). V lost 3 bases to trimming and J lost 0 bases, with 8 bases between them. The CDR3 runs 14 residues. Germline CDR1 is LNHDA and CDR2 is SQIVND (reference sequence).

This clone came up a few times. The chain combines TRBV9 with TRBJ1-6; D is uncertain. This CDR3 contains 13 residues. Germline V lookup: CDR1 SGDLS, CDR2 YYNGEE. V lost 7 bases and J 5 bases, leaving 10 bases between the germline ends. CDR3 protein: CASGGLDNSPLHF. The CDR3 DNA reads TGTGCCAGCGGCGGACTTGATAATTCACCCCTCCACTTT.